The subject of this entry is one T cell receptor (beta chain). No antigen is known for it. The record originates from a study of cytomegalovirus exposure and HLA in healthy donors. Looking at the study overall: Previous work identified around 120 million unique TCR beta sequences from around 200 million T cells. Overall study results and limits: Reportedly, HLA-A and HLA-B alleles of most subjects were accurately predicted from TCR beta. Researchers reported in a later analysis that common viral pathogens appeared linked to several top clusters. TRBV6-2, TRBV6-3 and some other V segments were unresolvable in 87-base-pair reads.

The CDR3 consists of 13 residues. Germline V gene data show CDR1 as LNHDA and CDR2 as SQIVND (reference sequence). V gave up 8 bases and J gave up 3 bases; unmatched junction bases: 7. PCR used 60 Vbeta primers and 13 Jbeta primers. Data came from immunoSEQ multiplex PCR; TCRdb stores just in-frame clones and leaves some out. The data contain around 150,000 clones, about 75% of them seen just once; the ten biggest clones take up over 0.95%. The receptor comes from a woman between 45 and 65 years old in good health and CMV-seropositive. The sample consisted of PBMCs. The V and J genes are TRBV19 and TRBJ2-7; 7 bases line up with TRBD2. The CDR3 spells CASVLGRDYEQYF. The DNA of the CDR3 is TGTGCCAGTGTCTTGGGGAGGGACTACGAGCAGTACTTC. The entire variable domain, with the rest obtained from reference TRBV19 and TRBJ2-7, is as follows: DGGITQSPKYLFRKEGQNVTLSCEQNLNHDAMYWYRQDPGQGLRLIYYSQIVNDFQKGDIAEGYSVSREKKESFPLTVTSAQKNPTAFYLCASVLGRDYEQYFGPGTRLTVT.